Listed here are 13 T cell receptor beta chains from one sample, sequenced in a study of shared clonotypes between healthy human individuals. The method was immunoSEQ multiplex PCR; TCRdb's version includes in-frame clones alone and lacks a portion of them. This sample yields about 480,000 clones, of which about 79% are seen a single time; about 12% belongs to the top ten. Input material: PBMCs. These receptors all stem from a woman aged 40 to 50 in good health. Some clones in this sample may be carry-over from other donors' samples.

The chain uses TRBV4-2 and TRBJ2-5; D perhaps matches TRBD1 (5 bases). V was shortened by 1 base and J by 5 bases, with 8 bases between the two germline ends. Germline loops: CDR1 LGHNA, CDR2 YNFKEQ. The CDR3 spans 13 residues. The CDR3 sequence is CASSQGGEETQYF. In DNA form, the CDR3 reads TGTGCCAGCAGCCAAGGGGGCGAGGAGACCCAGTACTTC.

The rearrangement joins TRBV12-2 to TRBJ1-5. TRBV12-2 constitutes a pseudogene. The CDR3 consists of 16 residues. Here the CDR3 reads CASRYRSPDSNQPQHF. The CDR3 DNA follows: TGTGCAAGTCGTTACCGCTCCCCGGACAGCAATCAGCCCCAGCATTTT.

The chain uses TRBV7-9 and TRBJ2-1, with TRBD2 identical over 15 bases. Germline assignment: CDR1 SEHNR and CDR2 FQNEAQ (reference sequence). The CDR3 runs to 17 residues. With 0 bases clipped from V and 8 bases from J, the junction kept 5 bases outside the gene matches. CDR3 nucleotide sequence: TGTGCCAGCAGCTTAGCCTGGACTAGCGGGAGGGGAGATGAGCAGTTCTTC. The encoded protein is CASSLAWTSGRGDEQFF.

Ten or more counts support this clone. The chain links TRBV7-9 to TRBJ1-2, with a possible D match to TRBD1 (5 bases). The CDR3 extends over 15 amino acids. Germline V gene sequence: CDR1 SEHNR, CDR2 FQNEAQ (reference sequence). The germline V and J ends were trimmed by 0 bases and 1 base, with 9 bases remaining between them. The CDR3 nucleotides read TGTGCCAGCAGCTTAGCGCTCGGGGGTAACTATGGCTACACCTTC. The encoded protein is CASSLALGGNYGYTF. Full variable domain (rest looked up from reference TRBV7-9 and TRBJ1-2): DTGVSQNPRHKITKRGQNVTFRCDPISEHNRLYWYRQTLGQGPEFLTYFQNEAQLEKSRLLSDRFSAERPKGSFSTLEIQRTEQGDSAMYLCASSLALGGNYGYTFGSGTRLTVV.

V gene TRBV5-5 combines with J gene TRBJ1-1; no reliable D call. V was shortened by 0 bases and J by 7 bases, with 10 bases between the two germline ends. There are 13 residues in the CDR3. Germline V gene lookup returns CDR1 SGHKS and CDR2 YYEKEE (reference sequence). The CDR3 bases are TGTGCCAGCAGCTTGGGACCTTCCCTTGAAGCTTTCTTT. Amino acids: CASSLGPSLEAFF.

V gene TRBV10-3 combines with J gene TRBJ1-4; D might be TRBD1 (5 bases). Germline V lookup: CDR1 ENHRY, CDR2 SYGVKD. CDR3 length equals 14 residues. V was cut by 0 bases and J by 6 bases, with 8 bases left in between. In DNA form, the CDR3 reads TGTGCCATCAGTGAGTCGTTGACAGATGAAAAACTGTTTTTT. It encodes CAISESLTDEKLFF.

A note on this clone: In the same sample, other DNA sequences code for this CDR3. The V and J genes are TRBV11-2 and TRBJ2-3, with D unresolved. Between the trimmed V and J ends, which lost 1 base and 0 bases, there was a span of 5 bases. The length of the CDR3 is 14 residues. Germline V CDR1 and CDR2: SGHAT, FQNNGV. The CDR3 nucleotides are TGTGCCAGCAGCTTAGGTTTAAGCACAGATACGCAGTATTTT. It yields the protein CASSLGLSTDTQYF.

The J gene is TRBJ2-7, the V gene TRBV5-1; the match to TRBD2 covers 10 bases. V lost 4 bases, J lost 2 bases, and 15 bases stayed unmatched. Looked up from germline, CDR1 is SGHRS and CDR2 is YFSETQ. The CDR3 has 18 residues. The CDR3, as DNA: TGCGCCAGCAGCCTACGGGCGGGACTAGCGTTGCTGACCTACGAGCAGTACTTC. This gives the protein CASSLRAGLALLTYEQYF.

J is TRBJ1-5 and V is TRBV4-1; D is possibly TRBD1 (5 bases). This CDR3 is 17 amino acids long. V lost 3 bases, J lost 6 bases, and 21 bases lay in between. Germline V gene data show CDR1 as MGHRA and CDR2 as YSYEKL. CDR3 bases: TGCGCCAGCAGCCATGCCGGGACGTACGCCTGGGTTCAGCCCCAGCATTTT. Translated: CASSHAGTYAWVQPQHF.

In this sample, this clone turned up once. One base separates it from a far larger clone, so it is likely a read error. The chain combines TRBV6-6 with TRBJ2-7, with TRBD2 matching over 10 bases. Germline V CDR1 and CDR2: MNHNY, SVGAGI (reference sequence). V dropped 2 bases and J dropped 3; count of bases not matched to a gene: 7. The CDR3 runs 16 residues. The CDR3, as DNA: TGTGCCAGCAGTTACACGGCTAGCGGGAGCTTCTACGAGCAGTACTTC. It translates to CASSYTASGSFYEQYF.

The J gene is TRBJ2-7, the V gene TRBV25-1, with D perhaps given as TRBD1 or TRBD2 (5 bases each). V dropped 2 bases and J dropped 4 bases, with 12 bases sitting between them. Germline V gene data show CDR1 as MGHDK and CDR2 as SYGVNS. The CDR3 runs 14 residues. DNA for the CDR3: TGTGCCAGCAGTGAAGGCAGGGAGCTTTACGAGCAGTACTTC. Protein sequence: CASSEGRELYEQYF.

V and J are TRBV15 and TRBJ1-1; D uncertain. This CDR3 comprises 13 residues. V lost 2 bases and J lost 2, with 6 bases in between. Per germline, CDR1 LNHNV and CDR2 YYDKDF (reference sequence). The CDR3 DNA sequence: TGTGCCACCAGCAGATATGCAAACACTGAAGCTTTCTTT. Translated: CATSRYANTEAFF.

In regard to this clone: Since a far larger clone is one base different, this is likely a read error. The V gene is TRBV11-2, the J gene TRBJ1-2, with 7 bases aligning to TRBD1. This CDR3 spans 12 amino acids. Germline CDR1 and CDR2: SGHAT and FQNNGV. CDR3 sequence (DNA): TGTGCCAGCAGCCCCCCAGGGGGAGGCTACGCCTTC. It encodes CASSPPGGGYAF. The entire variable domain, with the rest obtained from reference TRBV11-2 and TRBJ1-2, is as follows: EAGVAQSPRYKIIEKRQSVAFWCNPISGHATLYWYQQILGQGPKLLIQFQNNGVVDDSQLPKDRFSAERLKGVDSTLKIQPAKLEDSAVYLCASSPPGGGYAFGSGTRLTVV.